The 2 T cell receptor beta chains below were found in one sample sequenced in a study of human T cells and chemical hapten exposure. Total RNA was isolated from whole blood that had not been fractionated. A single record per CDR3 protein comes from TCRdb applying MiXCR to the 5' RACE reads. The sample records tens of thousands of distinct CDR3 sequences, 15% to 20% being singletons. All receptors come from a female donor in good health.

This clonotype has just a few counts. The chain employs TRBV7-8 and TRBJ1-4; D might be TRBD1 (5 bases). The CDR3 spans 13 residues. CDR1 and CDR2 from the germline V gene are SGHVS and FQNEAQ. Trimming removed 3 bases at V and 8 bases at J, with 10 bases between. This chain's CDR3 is CASSFQGSEKLFF. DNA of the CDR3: TGTGCCAGCAGCTTTCAGGGTAGCGAAAAACTGTTTTTT.

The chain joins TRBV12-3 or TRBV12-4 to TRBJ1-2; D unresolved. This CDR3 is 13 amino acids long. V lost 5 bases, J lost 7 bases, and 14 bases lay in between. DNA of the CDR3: TGTGCCAGCAGTCCTCACCAAGGAATTGGCTACACCTTC. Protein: CASSPHQGIGYTF.